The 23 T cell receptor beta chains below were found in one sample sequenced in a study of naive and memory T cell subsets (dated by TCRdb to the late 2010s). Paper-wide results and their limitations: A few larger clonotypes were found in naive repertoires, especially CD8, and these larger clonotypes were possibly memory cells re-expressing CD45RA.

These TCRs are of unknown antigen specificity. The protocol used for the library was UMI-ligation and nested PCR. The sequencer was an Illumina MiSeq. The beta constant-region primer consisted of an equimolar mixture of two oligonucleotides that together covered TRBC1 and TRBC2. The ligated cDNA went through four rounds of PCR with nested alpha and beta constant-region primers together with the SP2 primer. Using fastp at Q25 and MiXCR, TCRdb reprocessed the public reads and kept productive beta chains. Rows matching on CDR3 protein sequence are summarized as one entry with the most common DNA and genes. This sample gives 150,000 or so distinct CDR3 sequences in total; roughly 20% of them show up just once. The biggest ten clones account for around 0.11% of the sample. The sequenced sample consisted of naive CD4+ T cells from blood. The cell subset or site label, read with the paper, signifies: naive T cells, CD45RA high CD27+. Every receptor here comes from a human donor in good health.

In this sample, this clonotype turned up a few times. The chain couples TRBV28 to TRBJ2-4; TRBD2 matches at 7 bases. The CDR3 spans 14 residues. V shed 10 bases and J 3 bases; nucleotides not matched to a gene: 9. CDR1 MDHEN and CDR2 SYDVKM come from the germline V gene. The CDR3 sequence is CAIRGVLDKNIQYF. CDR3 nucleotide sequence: TGTGCCATTCGGGGGGTTTTGGACAAAAACATTCAGTACTTC. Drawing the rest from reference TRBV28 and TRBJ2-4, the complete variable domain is DVKVTQSSRYLVKRTGEKVFLECVQDMDHENMFWYRQDPGLGLRLIYFSYDVKMKEKGDIPEGYSVSREKKERFSLILESASTNQTSMYLCAIRGVLDKNIQYFGAGTRLSVL.

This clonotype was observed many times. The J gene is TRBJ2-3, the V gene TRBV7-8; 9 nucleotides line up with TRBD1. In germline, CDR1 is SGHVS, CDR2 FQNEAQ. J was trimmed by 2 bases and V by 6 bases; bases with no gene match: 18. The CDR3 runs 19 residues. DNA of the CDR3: TGTGCCAGCAGAAAAGGGACAGGGTTATGGAAGCGGCTCACAGATACGCAGTATTTT. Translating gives CASRKGTGLWKRLTDTQYF.

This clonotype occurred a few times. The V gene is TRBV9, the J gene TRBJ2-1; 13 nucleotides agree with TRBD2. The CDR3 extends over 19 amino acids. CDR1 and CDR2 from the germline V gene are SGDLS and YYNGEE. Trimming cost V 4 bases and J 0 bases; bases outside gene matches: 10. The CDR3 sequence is CASSTGLAGVTSSYNEQFF. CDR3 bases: TGTGCCAGCAGCACCGGACTAGCGGGAGTAACGAGCTCCTACAATGAGCAGTTCTTC.

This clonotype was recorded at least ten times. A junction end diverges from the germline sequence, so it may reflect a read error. For the CDR3, the DNA is TGTGCCAGCAGATACTACACCGGGACTGTCAATGAGCAGTTCTTC. This gives the protein CASRYYTGTVNEQFF. This chain connects TRBV6-5 to TRBJ2-1, with D perhaps matching TRBD2 (6 bases). Germline loops: CDR1 MNHEY, CDR2 SVGAGI. This CDR3 has 15 amino acids.

CDR3 sequence (DNA): TGTGCCTGGAGCGGTCGCTCGTGGGGAGGCAATCAGCCCCAGCATTTT. Translated: CAWSGRSWGGNQPQHF. This chain joins TRBV30 and TRBJ1-5; D is unresolved. V was clipped by 3 bases and J by 2 bases, with 17 bases between them. This CDR3 spans 16 amino acids. Germline CDR1 is GTSNPN and CDR2 is SVGIG (reference sequence).

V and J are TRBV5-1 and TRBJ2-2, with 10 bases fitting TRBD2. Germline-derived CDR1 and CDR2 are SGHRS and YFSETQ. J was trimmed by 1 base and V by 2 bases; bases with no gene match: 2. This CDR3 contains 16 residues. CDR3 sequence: CASSLLAGRNTGELFF. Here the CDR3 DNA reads TGCGCCAGCAGCTTACTAGCGGGAAGGAACACCGGGGAGCTGTTTTTT.

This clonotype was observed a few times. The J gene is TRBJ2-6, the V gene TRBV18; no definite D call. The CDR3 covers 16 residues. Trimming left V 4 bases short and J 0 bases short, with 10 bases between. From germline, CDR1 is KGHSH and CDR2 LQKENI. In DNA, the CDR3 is TGTGCCAGCTCACTAGACGGGCTCTCTGGGGCCAACGTCCTGACTTTC. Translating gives CASSLDGLSGANVLTF.

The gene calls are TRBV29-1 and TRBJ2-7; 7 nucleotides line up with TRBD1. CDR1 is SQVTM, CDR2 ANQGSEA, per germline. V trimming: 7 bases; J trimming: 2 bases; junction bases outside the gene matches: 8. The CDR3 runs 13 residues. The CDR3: CSARQGRAYEQYF. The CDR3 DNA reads TGCAGCGCCCGACAGGGTAGGGCCTACGAGCAGTACTTC.

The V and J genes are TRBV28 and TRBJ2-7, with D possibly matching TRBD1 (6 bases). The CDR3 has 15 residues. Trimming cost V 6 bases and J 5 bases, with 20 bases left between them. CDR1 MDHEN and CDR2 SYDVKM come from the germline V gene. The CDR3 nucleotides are TGTGCCAGCAGCCTACTACAGGGCCTGGGGGACGAGCAGTACTTC. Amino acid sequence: CASSLLQGLGDEQYF. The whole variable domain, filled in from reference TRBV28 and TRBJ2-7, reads DVKVTQSSRYLVKRTGEKVFLECVQDMDHENMFWYRQDPGLGLRLIYFSYDVKMKEKGDIPEGYSVSREKKERFSLILESASTNQTSMYLCASSLLQGLGDEQYFGPGTRLTVT.

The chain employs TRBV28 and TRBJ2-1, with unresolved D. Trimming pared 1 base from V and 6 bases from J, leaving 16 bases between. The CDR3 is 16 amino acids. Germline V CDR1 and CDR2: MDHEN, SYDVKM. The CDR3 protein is CASSLFSAGLGNEQFF. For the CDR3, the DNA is TGTGCCAGCAGTTTATTTTCGGCTGGCTTAGGCAATGAGCAGTTCTTC.

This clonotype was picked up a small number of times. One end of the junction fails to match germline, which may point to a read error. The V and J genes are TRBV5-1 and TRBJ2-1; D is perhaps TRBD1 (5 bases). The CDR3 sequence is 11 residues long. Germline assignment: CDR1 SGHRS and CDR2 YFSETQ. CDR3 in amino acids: CASSRDLGVVF. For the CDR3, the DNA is TGCGCCAGCAGCCGCGACCTAGGGGTGGTCTTC.

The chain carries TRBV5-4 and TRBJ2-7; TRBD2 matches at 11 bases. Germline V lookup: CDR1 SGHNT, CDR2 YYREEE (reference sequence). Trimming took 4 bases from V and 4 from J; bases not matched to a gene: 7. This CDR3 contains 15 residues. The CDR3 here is CASSETSGRGYEQYF. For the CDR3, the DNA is TGTGCCAGCAGCGAAACTAGCGGGAGAGGATACGAGCAGTACTTC.

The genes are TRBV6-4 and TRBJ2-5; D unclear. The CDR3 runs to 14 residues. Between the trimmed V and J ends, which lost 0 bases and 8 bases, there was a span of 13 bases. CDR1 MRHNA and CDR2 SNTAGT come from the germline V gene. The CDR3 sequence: CASSDSVWAGTQYF. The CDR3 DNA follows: TGTGCCAGCAGTGACTCAGTCTGGGCCGGAACCCAGTACTTC.

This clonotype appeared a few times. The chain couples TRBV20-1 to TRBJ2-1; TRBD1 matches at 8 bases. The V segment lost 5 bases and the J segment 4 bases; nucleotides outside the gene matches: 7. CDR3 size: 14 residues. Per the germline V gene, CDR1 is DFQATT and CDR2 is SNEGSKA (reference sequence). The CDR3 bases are TGCAGTGCTCCGGACAGGGTACTATACAATGAGCAGTTCTTC. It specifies CSAPDRVLYNEQFF.

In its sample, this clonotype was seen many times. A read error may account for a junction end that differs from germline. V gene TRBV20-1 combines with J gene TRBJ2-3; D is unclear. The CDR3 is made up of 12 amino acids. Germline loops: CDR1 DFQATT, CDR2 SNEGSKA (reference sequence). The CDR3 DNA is TGCAGCGCTAGGGTCCTCACAGATACGCAGTATTTT. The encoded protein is CSARVLTDTQYF.

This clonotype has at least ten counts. CDR3 bases: TGCAGCGTTGAAAGGCAGGCAAACAATGAGCAGTTCTTC. This encodes CSVERQANNEQFF. The chain recombines TRBV29-1 with TRBJ2-1; D ambiguous. Trimming took 2 bases from V and 5 from J, leaving 10 bases between them. The germline V gene encodes CDR1 SQVTM and CDR2 ANQGSEA. The CDR3 is 13 residues long.

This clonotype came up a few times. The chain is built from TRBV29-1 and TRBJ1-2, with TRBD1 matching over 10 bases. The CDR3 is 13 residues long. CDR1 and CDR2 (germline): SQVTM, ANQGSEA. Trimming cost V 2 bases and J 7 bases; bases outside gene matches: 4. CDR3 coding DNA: TGCAGCGTTGAAAAAGGGGACAGGGGTGGCTACACCTTC. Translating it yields CSVEKGDRGGYTF.

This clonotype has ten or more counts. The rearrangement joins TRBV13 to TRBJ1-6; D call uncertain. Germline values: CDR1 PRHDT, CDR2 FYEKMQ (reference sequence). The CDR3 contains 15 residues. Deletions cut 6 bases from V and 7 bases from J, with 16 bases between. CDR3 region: CASRQTGTQNSPLHF. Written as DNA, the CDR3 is TGTGCCAGCAGGCAAACGGGAACCCAAAATTCACCCCTCCACTTT.

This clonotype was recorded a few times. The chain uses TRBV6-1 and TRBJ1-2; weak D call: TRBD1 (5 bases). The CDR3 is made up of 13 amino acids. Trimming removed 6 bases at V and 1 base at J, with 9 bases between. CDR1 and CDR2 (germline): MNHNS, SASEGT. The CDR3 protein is CASRATDNYGYTF. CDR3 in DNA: TGTGCCAGCAGGGCGACAGATAACTATGGCTACACCTTC.

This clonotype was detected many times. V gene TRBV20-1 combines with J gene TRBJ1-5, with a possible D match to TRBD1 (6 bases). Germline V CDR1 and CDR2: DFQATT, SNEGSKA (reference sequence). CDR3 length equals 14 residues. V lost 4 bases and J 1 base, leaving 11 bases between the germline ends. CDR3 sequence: CSAKRGGSNQPQHF. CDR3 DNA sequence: TGCAGTGCTAAAAGGGGGGGGAGCAATCAGCCCCAGCATTTT.

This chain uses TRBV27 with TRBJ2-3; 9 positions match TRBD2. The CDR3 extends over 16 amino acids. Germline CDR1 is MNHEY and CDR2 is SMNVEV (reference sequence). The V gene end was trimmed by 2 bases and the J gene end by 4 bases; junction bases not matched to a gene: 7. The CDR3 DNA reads TGTGCCAGCAGTTTAAGGGCGGGAGGGTTGGCAGATACGCAGTATTTT. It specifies CASSLRAGGLADTQYF.

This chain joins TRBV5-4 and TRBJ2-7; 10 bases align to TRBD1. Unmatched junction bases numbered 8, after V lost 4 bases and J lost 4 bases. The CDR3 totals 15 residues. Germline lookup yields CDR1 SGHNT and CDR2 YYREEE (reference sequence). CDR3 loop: CASSKGGTGVYEQYF. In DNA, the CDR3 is TGTGCCAGCAGCAAAGGAGGGACAGGGGTGTACGAGCAGTACTTC. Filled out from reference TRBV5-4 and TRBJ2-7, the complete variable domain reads ETGVTQSPTHLIKTRGQQVTLRCSSQSGHNTVSWYQQALGQGPQFIFQYYREEENGRGNFPPRFSGLQFPNYSSELNVNALELDDSALYLCASSKGGTGVYEQYFGPGTRLTVT.

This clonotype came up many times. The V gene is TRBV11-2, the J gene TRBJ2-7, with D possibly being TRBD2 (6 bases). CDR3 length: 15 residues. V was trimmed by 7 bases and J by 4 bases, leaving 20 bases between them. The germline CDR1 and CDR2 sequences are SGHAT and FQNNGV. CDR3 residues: CASTMTDSGPYEQYF. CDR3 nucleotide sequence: TGTGCCAGCACCATGACGGATAGCGGACCATACGAGCAGTACTTC.